The clone carrying this TCR beta chain showed up just a few times. The sample comes from a study of patients with pleural tuberculosis. TCRdb itself ran the reads through MiXCR, one entry per CDR3 protein. The data contain just under 30,000 distinct CDR3 sequences, about a sixth of them seen just once; the ten biggest clones take up roughly 3.4%. The V and J ends lost 0 bases and 8 bases, in that order; junction bases with no gene match: 10. The CDR3 is 16 residues long. Germline V gene lookup returns CDR1 MNHNY and CDR2 SVGAGI (reference sequence). The rearrangement links TRBV6-6 to TRBJ2-1; 7 nucleotides agree with TRBD1. This receptor was obtained from a human donor with pleural tuberculosis. Sequenced input: peripheral blood. CDR3 protein: CASSYSGTESSYEQFF. DNA for the CDR3: TGTGCCAGCAGTTACTCGGGGACAGAAAGCTCCTATGAGCAGTTCTTC.